This TCR beta chain was identified in a study of T cell responses to AZD1222 COVID-19 vaccine. Method: immunoSEQ multiplex PCR; TCRdb's copy keeps in-frame clones and lacks some. The table has 100,000 to 150,000 clones, around 87% seen once; the top ten hold around 9.3%. Study-wide results and limits: Only 5 to 7 individuals given AZD1222 were seropositive at baseline.

The CDR3 is 14 residues long. V dropped 8 bases and J dropped 3 bases, with 16 bases sitting between them. The germline gives CDR1 MDHEN, CDR2 SYDVKM. Of note for this clone: What it recognizes is unknown.

The source material was peripheral blood, sampled on day 0 of AZD1222 vaccination. The TCR comes from an adult in good health. This chain uses TRBV28 with TRBJ1-2; D not resolved. The CDR3 is CASRPPRWDYGYTF. The CDR3, as DNA: TGTGCCAGCCGCCCCCCCCGATGGGACTATGGCTACACCTTC.